The 14 T cell receptor beta chains listed next were all sequenced from one sample in a study of OX40 agonist ivuxolimab in advanced cancers. Libraries were prepared through the immunoSEQ multiplex PCR assay. TCRdb took this table from immuneACCESS and kept in-frame rearrangements with V and J called. Such tables lack part of the clones; where checked against another copy, unresolved V genes explain under half of the gap, and the rest is unexplained. This sample holds around 50,000 clones; around nine tenths were observed only once. Around 48% of the sample goes to the ten largest clones. This specimen consisted of CD4+ or CD8+ T cells sorted from blood, obtained in a trial of the OX40 agonist ivuxolimab. Receptors originate from an adult with an advanced solid tumor such as melanoma, head and neck, liver or kidney cancer.

CDR3 nucleotide sequence: TGTGCCTGGAGTGCCACAGGGGTTGAAGCTTTCTTT. The encoded protein is CAWSATGVEAFF. The chain carries TRBV30 and TRBJ1-1; 7 bases agree with TRBD1. This CDR3 region has 12 residues. Unmatched junction bases numbered 3, after V lost 1 base and J lost 7 bases. CDR1 is GTSNPN and CDR2 is SVGIG in the germline V gene (reference sequence).

The chain combines TRBV5-1 with TRBJ2-1; TRBD1 agrees at 9 bases. J lost 5 bases, V lost 3 bases, and 6 bases had no gene match. The CDR3 runs to 15 residues. Germline CDR1 SGHRS, CDR2 YFSETQ. The CDR3 coding sequence is TGCGCCAGCAGCTCGCCGGGACAGGGAAACAATGAGCAGTTCTTC. Protein: CASSSPGQGNNEQFF.

The chain uses TRBV2 and TRBJ1-3; D gene ambiguous. The germline V gene has CDR1 SNHLY and CDR2 FYNNEI. Trimming removed 3 bases at V and 1 base at J, with 7 bases between. The CDR3 has 14 residues. This CDR3 is CASSDSLSGNTIYF. For the CDR3, the DNA is TGTGCCAGCAGTGATTCGCTTTCTGGAAACACCATATATTTT. Filled out from reference TRBV2 and TRBJ1-3, the complete variable domain reads EPEVTQTPSHQVTQMGQEVILRCVPISNHLYFYWYRQILGQKVEFLVSFYNNEISEKSEIFDDQFSVERPDGSNFTLKIRSTKLEDSAMYFCASSDSLSGNTIYFGEGSWLTVV.

The CDR3 here is CASSYPGAVNYGYTF. For the CDR3, the DNA is TGTGCCAGCAGCTACCCTGGGGCCGTCAACTATGGCTACACCTTC. This sequence joins TRBV7-9 and TRBJ1-2, with D perhaps matching TRBD1 (5 bases). V was clipped by 4 bases and J by 2 bases, with 14 bases between them. The CDR3 extends over 15 amino acids. Germline V gene lookup returns CDR1 SEHNR and CDR2 FQNEAQ (reference sequence).

This chain joins TRBV28 and TRBJ2-1; D may be TRBD2 (6 bases). Per germline, CDR1 MDHEN and CDR2 SYDVKM. CDR3 size: 15 residues. V lost 5 bases and J lost 3, with 14 bases in between. The DNA for the CDR3 is TGTGCCAGCAGTACAACCGGGACTGGCTACAATGAGCAGTTCTTC. Protein product: CASSTTGTGYNEQFF.

The chain carries TRBV6-5 and TRBJ2-3; 12 bases align to TRBD2. The CDR3 has 15 amino acids. Per germline, CDR1 MNHEY and CDR2 SVGAGI. V gave up 9 bases and J gave up 5 bases; unmatched junction bases: 9. The CDR3 bases are TGTGCCAGTCGCGAACTAGCGGGGGGTGAAGATACGCAGTATTTT. Translating it yields CASRELAGGEDTQYF.

The chain links TRBV7-2 to TRBJ1-2; D is unclear. The CDR3 covers 14 residues. CDR1 and CDR2 (germline): SGHTA, FQGNSA. Deletions cut 1 base from V and 5 bases from J, with 11 bases between. CDR3 amino acids: CASSLVEGEYGYTF. The CDR3 nucleotides are TGTGCCAGCAGCTTAGTTGAGGGAGAGTATGGCTACACCTTC.

The V call is TRBV29-1, the J call TRBJ2-7; the D is unclear. The V gene's germline CDR1 is SQVTM and CDR2 ANQGSEA. V was shortened by 3 bases and J by 2 bases, with 14 bases between the two germline ends. The CDR3 totals 14 residues. The DNA of the CDR3 is TGCAGCGTTGATTCCCCAGGCGGAACCTACGAGCAGTACTTC. Amino acid sequence: CSVDSPGGTYEQYF.

This chain connects TRBV4-1 to TRBJ1-2; D might be TRBD1 (6 bases). The CDR3 spans 14 residues. Germline assignment: CDR1 MGHRA and CDR2 YSYEKL. The germline V and J ends were trimmed by 3 bases and 4 bases, with 12 bases remaining between them. CDR3 bases: TGCGCCAGCAGCCAGAAACAGGGAGTCTATGGCTACACCTTC. Its translation: CASSQKQGVYGYTF.

A single count supports this clone. The chain couples TRBV7-9 to TRBJ2-5; D is ambiguous. The V end was cut by 1 base, the J end by 3 bases, with 12 bases between. The V gene's germline CDR1 is SEHNR and CDR2 FQNEAQ (reference sequence). The CDR3 spans 15 residues. The CDR3 sequence is CASSLVGTLEETQYF. As DNA, the CDR3 is TGTGCCAGCAGCTTAGTGGGCACTCTTGAAGAGACCCAGTACTTC.

The rearrangement joins TRBV4-1 to TRBJ1-2; D remains unclear. This CDR3 contains 14 residues. V lost 0 bases, J lost 8 bases, and 13 bases lay in between. Looked up from germline, CDR1 is MGHRA and CDR2 is YSYEKL. DNA of the CDR3: TGCGCCAGCAGCCAAGAACCACCGCTTTCGGGCTACACCTTC. Translated: CASSQEPPLSGYTF.

The V and J genes are TRBV9 and TRBJ1-1; D is possibly TRBD1 (5 bases). Germline V gives CDR1 SGDLS, CDR2 YYNGEE. The CDR3 extends over 13 amino acids. Trimming removed 3 bases from V and 5 bases from J, with 11 bases in between. The chain's CDR3 is CASSADSLTEAFF. In DNA form, the CDR3 reads TGTGCCAGCAGCGCCGACAGTTTAACTGAAGCTTTCTTT.

V and J are TRBV5-5 and TRBJ1-3; 7 bases line up with TRBD1. Germline V gene data show CDR1 as SGHKS and CDR2 as YYEKEE (reference sequence). The trim removed 3 bases at V and 0 bases at J, leaving 3 bases unmatched. The CDR3 is 15 residues long. CDR3 bases: TGTGCCAGCAGCTCGGACAGGACCTCTGGAAACACCATATATTTT. Protein: CASSSDRTSGNTIYF. Filled out from reference TRBV5-5 and TRBJ1-3, the complete variable domain reads DAGVTQSPTHLIKTRGQQVTLRCSPISGHKSVSWYQQVLGQGPQFIFQYYEKEERGRGNFPDRFSARQFPNYSSELNVNALLLGDSALYLCASSSDRTSGNTIYFGEGSWLTVV.

The chain has TRBV7-2 and TRBJ2-1; 7 nucleotides align to TRBD1. J was trimmed by 15 bases and V by 6 bases; bases with no gene match: 11. The CDR3 runs 12 residues. The V gene's germline CDR1 is SGHTA and CDR2 FQGNSA. CDR3 in amino acids: CASSSTPGGLFF. The CDR3 nucleotides are TGTGCCAGCAGTTCTACCCCAGGGGGTCTGTTCTTC.